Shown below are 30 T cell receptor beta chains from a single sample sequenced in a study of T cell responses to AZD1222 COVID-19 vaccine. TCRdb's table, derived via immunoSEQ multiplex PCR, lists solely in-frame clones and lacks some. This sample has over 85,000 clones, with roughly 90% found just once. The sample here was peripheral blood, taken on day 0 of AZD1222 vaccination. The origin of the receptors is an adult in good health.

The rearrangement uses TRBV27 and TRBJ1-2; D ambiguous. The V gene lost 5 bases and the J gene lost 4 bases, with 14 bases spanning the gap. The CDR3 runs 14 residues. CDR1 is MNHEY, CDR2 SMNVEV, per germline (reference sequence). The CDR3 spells CASSRLGEAYGYTF. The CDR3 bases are TGTGCCAGCAGTAGACTCGGGGAGGCCTATGGCTACACCTTC.

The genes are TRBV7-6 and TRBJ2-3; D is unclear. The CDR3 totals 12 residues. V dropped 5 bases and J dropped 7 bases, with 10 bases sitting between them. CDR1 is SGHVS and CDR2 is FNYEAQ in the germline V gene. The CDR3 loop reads CASSHEGNTQYF. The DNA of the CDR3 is TGTGCCAGCAGCCACGAAGGGAATACGCAGTATTTT.

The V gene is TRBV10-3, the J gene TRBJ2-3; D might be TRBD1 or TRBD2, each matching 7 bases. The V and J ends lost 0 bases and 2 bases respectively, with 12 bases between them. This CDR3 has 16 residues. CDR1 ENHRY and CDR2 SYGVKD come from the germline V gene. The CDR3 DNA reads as TGTGCCATCAGTGAGTCCAGCGGGACAGACACAGATACGCAGTATTTT. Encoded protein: CAISESSGTDTDTQYF.

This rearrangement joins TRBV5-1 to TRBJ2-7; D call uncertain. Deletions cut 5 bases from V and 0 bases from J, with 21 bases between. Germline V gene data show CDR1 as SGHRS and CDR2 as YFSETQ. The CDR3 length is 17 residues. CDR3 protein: CASRPESVGKGSYEQYF. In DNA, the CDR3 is TGCGCCAGCAGACCCGAAAGTGTCGGAAAGGGCTCCTACGAGCAGTACTTC.

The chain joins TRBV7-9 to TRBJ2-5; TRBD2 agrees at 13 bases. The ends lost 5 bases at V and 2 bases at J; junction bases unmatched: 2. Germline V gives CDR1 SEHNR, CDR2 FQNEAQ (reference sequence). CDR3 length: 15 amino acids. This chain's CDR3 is CASSGLAGVQETQYF. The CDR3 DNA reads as TGTGCCAGCAGCGGACTAGCGGGGGTTCAAGAGACCCAGTACTTC.

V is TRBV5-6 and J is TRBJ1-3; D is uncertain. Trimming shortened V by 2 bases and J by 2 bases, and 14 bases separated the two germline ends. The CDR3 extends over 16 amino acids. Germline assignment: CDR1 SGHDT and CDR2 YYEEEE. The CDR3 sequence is CASSLNVPVAGNTIYF. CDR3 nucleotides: TGTGCCAGCAGCTTAAATGTTCCGGTCGCTGGAAACACCATATATTTT.

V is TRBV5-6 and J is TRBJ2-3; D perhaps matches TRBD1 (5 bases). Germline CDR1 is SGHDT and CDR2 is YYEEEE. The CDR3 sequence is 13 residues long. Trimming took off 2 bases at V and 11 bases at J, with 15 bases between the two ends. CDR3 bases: TGTGCCAGCAGCTTCTCTGGGGCCTGGGGGCAGTATTTT. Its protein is CASSFSGAWGQYF.

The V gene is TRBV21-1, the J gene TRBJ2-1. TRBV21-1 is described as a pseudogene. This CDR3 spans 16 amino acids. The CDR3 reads CASSKALRGENNEQFF. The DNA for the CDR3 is TGTGCCAGCAGCAAAGCGTTGAGGGGTGAGAACAATGAGCAGTTCTTC.

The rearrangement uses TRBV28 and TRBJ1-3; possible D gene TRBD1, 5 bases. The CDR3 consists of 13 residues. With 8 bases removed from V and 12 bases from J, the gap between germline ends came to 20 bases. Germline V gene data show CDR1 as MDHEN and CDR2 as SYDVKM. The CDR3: CASLTRGVNVIYF. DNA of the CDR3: TGTGCCAGCCTCACCCGGGGGGTTAATGTCATATATTTT.

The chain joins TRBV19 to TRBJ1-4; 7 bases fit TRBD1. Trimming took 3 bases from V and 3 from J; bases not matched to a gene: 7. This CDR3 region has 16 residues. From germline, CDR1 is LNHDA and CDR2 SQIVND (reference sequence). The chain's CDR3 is CASSMTGREPNEKLFF. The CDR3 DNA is TGTGCCAGTAGTATGACAGGGAGGGAACCTAATGAAAAACTGTTTTTT.

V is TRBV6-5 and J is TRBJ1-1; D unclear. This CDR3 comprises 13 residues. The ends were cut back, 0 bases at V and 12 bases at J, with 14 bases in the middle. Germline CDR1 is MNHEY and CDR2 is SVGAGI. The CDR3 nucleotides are TGTGCCAGCAGTTACTCTAATAGGCAGCGAACTTTCTTT. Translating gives CASSYSNRQRTFF.

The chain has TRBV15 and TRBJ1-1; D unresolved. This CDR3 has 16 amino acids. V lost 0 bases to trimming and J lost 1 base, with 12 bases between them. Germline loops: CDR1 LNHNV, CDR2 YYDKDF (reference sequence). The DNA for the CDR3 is TGTGCCACCAGCAGAGATTTCGGGCGGAGGAACACTGAAGCTTTCTTT. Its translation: CATSRDFGRRNTEAFF.

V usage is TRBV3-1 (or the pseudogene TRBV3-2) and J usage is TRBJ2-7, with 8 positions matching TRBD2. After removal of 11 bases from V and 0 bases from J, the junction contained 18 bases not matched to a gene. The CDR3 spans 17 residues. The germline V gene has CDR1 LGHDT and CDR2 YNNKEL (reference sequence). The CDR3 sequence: CALPIGNGLAGSYEQYF. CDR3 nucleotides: TGTGCCTTACCAATCGGGAATGGGCTAGCGGGCTCCTACGAGCAGTACTTC.

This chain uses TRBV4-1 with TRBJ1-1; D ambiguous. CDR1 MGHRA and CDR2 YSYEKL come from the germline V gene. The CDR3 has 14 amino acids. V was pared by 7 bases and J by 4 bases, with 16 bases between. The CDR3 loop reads CASIQSASGTEAFF. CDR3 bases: TGCGCCAGCATCCAGTCCGCTTCGGGCACTGAAGCTTTCTTT.

The CDR3 bases are TGTGCCAGCAGCGGAGCAGCGGGGGCCACCGGGGAGCTGTTTTTT. It specifies CASSGAAGATGELFF. The V and J genes are TRBV9 and TRBJ2-2; 8 nucleotides align to TRBD2. The CDR3 consists of 15 residues. Losses at the gene ends were 3 bases for V and 4 bases for J; bases not matched to a gene: 5. Germline CDR1 is SGDLS and CDR2 is YYNGEE.

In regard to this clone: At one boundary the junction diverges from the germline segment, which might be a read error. The CDR3 sequence: CASSQASGGEGELFF. The CDR3 nucleotides read TGTGCTAGCAGCCAGGCATCAGGGGGCGAAGGGGAGCTGTTTTTT. The rearrangement links TRBV7-7 to TRBJ2-2; 8 bases agree with TRBD1. From germline, CDR1 is SSHAT and CDR2 FNYEAQ (reference sequence). The CDR3 is made up of 15 amino acids.

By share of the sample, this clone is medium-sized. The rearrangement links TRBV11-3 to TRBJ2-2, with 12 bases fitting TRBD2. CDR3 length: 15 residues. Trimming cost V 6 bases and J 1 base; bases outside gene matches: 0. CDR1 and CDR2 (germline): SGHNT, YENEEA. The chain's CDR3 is CASRLAGGNTGELFF. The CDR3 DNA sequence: TGTGCCAGCAGACTAGCGGGGGGGAACACCGGGGAGCTGTTTTTT.

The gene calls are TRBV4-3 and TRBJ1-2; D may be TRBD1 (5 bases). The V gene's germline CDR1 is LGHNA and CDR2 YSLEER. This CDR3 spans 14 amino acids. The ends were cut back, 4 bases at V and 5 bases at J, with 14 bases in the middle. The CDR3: CASSPGHTSYGYTF. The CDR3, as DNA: TGCGCCAGCAGCCCCGGACACACATCTTATGGCTACACCTTC.

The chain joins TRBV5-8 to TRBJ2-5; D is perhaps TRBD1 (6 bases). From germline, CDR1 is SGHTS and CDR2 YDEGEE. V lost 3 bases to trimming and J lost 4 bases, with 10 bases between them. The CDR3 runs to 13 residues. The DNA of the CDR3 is TGTGCCAGCAGCTCCCACAGGGTAGAGACCCAGTACTTC. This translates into CASSSHRVETQYF.

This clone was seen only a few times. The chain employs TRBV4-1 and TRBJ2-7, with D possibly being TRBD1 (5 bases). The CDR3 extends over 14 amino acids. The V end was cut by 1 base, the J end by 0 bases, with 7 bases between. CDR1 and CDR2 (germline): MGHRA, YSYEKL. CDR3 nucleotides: TGCGCCAGCAGCCAAGTAGGGGACTCCTACGAGCAGTACTTC. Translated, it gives CASSQVGDSYEQYF.

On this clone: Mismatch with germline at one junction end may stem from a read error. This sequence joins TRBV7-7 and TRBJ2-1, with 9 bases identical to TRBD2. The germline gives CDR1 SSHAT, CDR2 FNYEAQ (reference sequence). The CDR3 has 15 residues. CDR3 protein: CASSPAGGPVNEQFF. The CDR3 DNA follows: TGTGCTAGCAGCCCCGCGGGGGGGCCGGTGAATGAGCAGTTCTTC.

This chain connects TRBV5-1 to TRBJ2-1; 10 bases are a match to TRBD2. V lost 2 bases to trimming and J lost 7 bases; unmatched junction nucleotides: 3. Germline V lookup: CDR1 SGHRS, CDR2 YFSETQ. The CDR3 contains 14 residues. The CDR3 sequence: CASSLSLAGNEQFF. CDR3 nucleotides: TGCGCCAGCAGCTTATCACTAGCGGGGAATGAGCAGTTCTTC.

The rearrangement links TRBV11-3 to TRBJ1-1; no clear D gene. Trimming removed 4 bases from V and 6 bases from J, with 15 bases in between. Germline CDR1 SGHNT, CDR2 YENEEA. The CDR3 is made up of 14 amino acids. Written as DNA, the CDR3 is TGTGCCAGCAGCTCGGGTCCGGGCGGGGCTGAAGCTTTCTTT. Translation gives CASSSGPGGAEAFF. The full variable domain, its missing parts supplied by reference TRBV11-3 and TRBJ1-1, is EAGVVQSPRYKIIEKKQPVAFWCNPISGHNTLYWYLQNLGQGPELLIRYENEEAVDDSQLPKDRFSAERLKGVDSTLKIQPAELGDSAVYLCASSSGPGGAEAFFGQGTRLTVV.

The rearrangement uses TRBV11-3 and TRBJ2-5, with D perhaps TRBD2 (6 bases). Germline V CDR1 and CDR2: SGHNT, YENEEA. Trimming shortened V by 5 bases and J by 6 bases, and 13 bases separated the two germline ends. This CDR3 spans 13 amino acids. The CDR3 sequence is CASSLRGGKTQYF. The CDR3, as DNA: TGTGCCAGCAGCCTACGAGGCGGGAAGACCCAGTACTTC.

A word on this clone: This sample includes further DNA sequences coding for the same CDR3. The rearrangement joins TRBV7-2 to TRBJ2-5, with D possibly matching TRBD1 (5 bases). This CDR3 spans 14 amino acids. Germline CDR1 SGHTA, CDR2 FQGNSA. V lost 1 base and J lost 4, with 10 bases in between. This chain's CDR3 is CASSLGGLGETQYF. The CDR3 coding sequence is TGTGCCAGCAGCTTAGGGGGCCTGGGAGAGACCCAGTACTTC.

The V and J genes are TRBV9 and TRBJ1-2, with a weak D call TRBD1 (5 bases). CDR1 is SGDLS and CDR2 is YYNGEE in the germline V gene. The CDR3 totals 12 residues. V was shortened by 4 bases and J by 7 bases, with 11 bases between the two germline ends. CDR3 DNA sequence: TGTGCCAGCAGCCCCCAGGGTCCTGGCTACACCTTC. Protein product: CASSPQGPGYTF.

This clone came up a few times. This CDR3 is CASSPWVGGNNYGYTF. The CDR3 nucleotides read TGTGCCAGCAGTCCTTGGGTTGGGGGCAATAACTATGGCTACACCTTC. The V and J genes are TRBV27 and TRBJ1-2, with D perhaps TRBD1 (6 bases). V was pared by 5 bases and J by 1 base, with 17 bases between. The germline V gene has CDR1 MNHEY and CDR2 SMNVEV (reference sequence). CDR3 length: 16 residues.

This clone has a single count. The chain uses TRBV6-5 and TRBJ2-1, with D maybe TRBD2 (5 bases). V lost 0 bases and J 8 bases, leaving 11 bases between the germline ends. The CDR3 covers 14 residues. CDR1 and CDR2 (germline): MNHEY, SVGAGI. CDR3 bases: TGTGCCAGCAGTTACTCGGAGATTAGCGATGAGCAGTTCTTC. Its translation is CASSYSEISDEQFF.

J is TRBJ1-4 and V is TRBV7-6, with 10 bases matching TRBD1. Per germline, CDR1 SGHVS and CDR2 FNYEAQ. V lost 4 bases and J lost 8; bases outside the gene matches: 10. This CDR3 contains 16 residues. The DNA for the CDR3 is TGTGCCAGCAGCTCCTCTCCGGGACAGGGGTCAGAAAAACTGTTTTTT. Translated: CASSSSPGQGSEKLFF.

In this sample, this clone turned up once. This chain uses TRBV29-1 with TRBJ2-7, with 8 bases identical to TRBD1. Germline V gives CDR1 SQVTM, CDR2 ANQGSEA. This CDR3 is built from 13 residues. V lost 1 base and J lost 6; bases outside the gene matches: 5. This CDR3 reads CSVEGTGLLEQYF. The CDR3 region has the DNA TGCAGCGTTGAAGGGACAGGGTTACTCGAGCAGTACTTC.